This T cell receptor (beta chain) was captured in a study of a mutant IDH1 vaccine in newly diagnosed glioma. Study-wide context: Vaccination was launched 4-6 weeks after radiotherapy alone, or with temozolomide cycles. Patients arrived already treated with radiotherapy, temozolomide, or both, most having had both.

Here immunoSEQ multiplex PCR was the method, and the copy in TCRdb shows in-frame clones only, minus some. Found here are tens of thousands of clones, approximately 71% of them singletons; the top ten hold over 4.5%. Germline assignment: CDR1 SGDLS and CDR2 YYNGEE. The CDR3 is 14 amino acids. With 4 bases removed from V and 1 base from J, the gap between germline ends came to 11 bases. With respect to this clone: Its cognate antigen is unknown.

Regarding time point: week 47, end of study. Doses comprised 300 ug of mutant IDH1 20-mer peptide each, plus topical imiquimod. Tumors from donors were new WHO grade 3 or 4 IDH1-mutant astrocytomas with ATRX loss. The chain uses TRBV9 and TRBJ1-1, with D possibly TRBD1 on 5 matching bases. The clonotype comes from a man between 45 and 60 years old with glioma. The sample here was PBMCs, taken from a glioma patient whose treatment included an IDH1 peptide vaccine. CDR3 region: CASSPSGQNTEAFF. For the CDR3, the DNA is TGTGCCAGCAGCCCCTCCGGACAGAACACTGAAGCTTTCTTT.